These 24 T cell receptor beta chains were sequenced from one sample in a study of metastatic and nonmetastatic thyroid tumors. Patients had received no treatment of any kind before thyroid surgery. TCRdb re-analyzed the PCR reads using MiXCR. The data contain about 45,000 clones, 4% of them singletons. Sequencing was done on a sample of blood. The source is a female donor with papillary thyroid cancer or a benign thyroid nodule (not recorded which). Some clones in this sample may be carry-over from other donors' samples.

This clone has just a few counts. The chain is built from TRBV12-3 or TRBV12-4 and TRBJ2-7; D is undetermined. Deletions cut 2 bases from V and 3 bases from J, with 5 bases between. The CDR3 totals 12 residues. CDR3 sequence: CASSLFLYEQYF. The DNA of the CDR3 is TGTGCCAGCAGTTTATTTCTCTACGAGCAGTACTTC.

This clone was recorded at least ten times. The chain links TRBV7-6 to TRBJ2-3; D is possibly TRBD2 (5 bases). CDR1 and CDR2 from the germline V gene are SGHVS and FNYEAQ. The V gene lost 1 base and the J gene lost 14 bases, with 16 bases spanning the gap. This CDR3 is built from 13 residues. CDR3 in amino acids: CASSLEGYGGLYF. The CDR3, as DNA: TGTGCCAGCAGCTTAGAAGGGTACGGAGGTCTGTATTTT.

This rearrangement joins TRBV3-1 to TRBJ2-7; no clear D gene. V was pared by 1 base and J by 6 bases, with 13 bases between. CDR1 and CDR2 from the germline V gene are LGHDT and YNNKEL (reference sequence). The length of the CDR3 is 14 residues. The CDR3 region has the DNA TGTGCCAGCAGCCAAGTTGGGTCGGTGGGCGAGCAGTACTTC. It translates to CASSQVGSVGEQYF.

This clone was found a few times. This chain connects TRBV6-2 or TRBV6-3 to TRBJ2-5; 7 bases match TRBD1. The germline V gene encodes CDR1 MNHEY and CDR2 SVGEGT. The CDR3 is made up of 16 amino acids. The trim removed 6 bases at V and 4 bases at J, leaving 14 bases unmatched. DNA for the CDR3: TGTGCCAGCAGCCTAACCGACGACAGGGTAGCAGAGACCCAGTACTTC. Its translation is CASSLTDDRVAETQYF.

This clone was recorded at least ten times. Other DNA sequences within the sample encode an identical CDR3. The gene calls are TRBV11-3 and TRBJ2-1; TRBD2 matches 12 bases. Germline-derived CDR1 and CDR2 are SGHNT and YENEEA. Trimming at V came to 4 bases and at J to 2 bases, leaving 3 bases not matched to a gene. This CDR3 has 16 amino acids. CDR3 residues: CASSSRTSGTYNEQFF. CDR3 DNA: TGTGCCAGCAGCTCAAGGACTAGCGGGACCTACAATGAGCAGTTCTTC.

V gene TRBV6-4 combines with J gene TRBJ2-2; the match to TRBD2 covers 10 bases. V was clipped by 6 bases and J by 3 bases; unmatched bases: 10. Germline CDR1 is MRHNA and CDR2 is SNTAGT. The CDR3 runs to 17 residues. The CDR3 loop reads CASRHFTGTSDTGELFF. As DNA, the CDR3 is TGTGCCAGCAGGCACTTCACCGGGACTAGCGACACCGGGGAGCTGTTTTTT.

This clone was found many times. The chain joins TRBV6-1 to TRBJ1-4; D is possibly TRBD1 (6 bases). This CDR3 has 15 amino acids. Germline V gene sequence: CDR1 MNHNS, CDR2 SASEGT. The ends were cut back, 5 bases at V and 5 bases at J, with 15 bases in the middle. CDR3 DNA sequence: TGTGCCAGCAGTAAGGCACAGGGTGGAAATGAAAAACTGTTTTTT. Residues: CASSKAQGGNEKLFF.

This clone was detected ten times or more. The J gene is TRBJ2-1, the V gene TRBV12-3 or TRBV12-4; D is unclear. V shed 3 bases and J shed 6 bases, with 9 bases lying between them. CDR3 size: 13 residues. CDR3 region: CASSLLGANEQFF. The CDR3 region has the DNA TGTGCCAGCAGTTTGTTGGGTGCCAATGAGCAGTTCTTC.

The table lists this clone with many counts. The V call is TRBV19, the J call TRBJ1-2; 8 nucleotides line up with TRBD1. This CDR3 contains 13 residues. From germline, CDR1 is LNHDA and CDR2 SQIVND (reference sequence). With V trimmed by 6 bases and J by 3 bases, 3 bases remained unmatched. CDR3 sequence reads: CASRDRGDYGYTF. CDR3 DNA: TGTGCCAGTAGAGACAGGGGTGACTATGGCTACACCTTC. Full variable domain (outside the CDR3, taken from reference TRBV19 and TRBJ1-2): DGGITQSPKYLFRKEGQNVTLSCEQNLNHDAMYWYRQDPGQGLRLIYYSQIVNDFQKGDIAEGYSVSREKKESFPLTVTSAQKNPTAFYLCASRDRGDYGYTFGSGTRLTVV.

The table lists this clone with a few counts. This rearrangement joins TRBV6-1 to TRBJ1-6, with no clear D. V was clipped by 6 bases and J by 15 bases, with 15 bases between them. The CDR3 has 12 amino acids. CDR1 and CDR2 (germline): MNHNS, SASEGT. CDR3: CASSEQLGGLHF. The CDR3, as DNA: TGTGCCAGCAGCGAACAGCTCGGCGGCCTCCACTTT.

As to this clone: This may be a read error, as it is one base from a much larger clone. The rearrangement links TRBV12-3 or TRBV12-4 to TRBJ2-5; D unclear. CDR3 length equals 14 residues. V gave up 6 bases and J gave up 3 bases, with 14 bases separating them. This chain's CDR3 is CASSFMGWEETQYF. CDR3 in DNA: TGTGCCAGCAGCTTCATGGGCTGGGAAGAGACCCAGTACTTC.

This clone was seen a few times. The chain has TRBV4-1 and TRBJ2-1, with 9 bases fitting TRBD2. From germline, CDR1 is MGHRA and CDR2 YSYEKL. Unmatched junction bases numbered 7, after V lost 0 bases and J lost 1 base. The CDR3 runs to 18 residues. CDR3 nucleotides: TGCGCCAGCAGCCAAGATGAATTTCTAGCGGGGTCCTACAATGAGCAGTTCTTC. Translating it yields CASSQDEFLAGSYNEQFF.

The V call is TRBV19, the J call TRBJ2-1; 9 bases map to TRBD2. This CDR3 has 15 residues. Germline lookup yields CDR1 LNHDA and CDR2 SQIVND (reference sequence). The junction had 14 bases not matched to a gene; V was cut back by 5 bases and J by 12 bases. The CDR3 protein is CASSWDQAAGGAQFF. In DNA form, the CDR3 reads TGTGCCAGTAGTTGGGATCAGGCGGCGGGAGGGGCGCAGTTCTTC.

This clone was detected many times. J is TRBJ2-7 and V is TRBV6-1; TRBD1 aligns across 10 bases. The CDR3 covers 16 residues. Germline-derived CDR1 and CDR2 are MNHNS and SASEGT. Trimming took 5 bases from V and 0 from J; bases not matched to a gene: 7. The CDR3 DNA reads TGTGCCAGCAGTAGACAGGGGGCGCCCAGCTCCTACGAGCAGTACTTC. This translates into CASSRQGAPSSYEQYF.

The chain joins TRBV6-2 or TRBV6-3 to TRBJ2-2; 8 bases agree with TRBD2. The V and J ends lost 7 bases and 5 bases, in that order; junction bases with no gene match: 12. The CDR3 spans 16 residues. Germline V gene lookup returns CDR1 MNHEY and CDR2 SVGEGT. CDR3 sequence reads: CASTKKPGGGTGELFF. Written as DNA, the CDR3 is TGTGCCAGCACCAAAAAGCCGGGAGGGGGGACCGGGGAGCTGTTTTTT.

This clone was observed a few times. The chain is built from TRBV20-1 and TRBJ1-3; 7 positions agree with TRBD1. J gave up 3 bases and V 3 bases, and 11 bases lay outside the gene matches. This CDR3 is 16 amino acids long. CDR1 and CDR2 from the germline V gene are DFQATT and SNEGSKA (reference sequence). CDR3 sequence: CSARENEGARGNTIYF. CDR3 bases: TGCAGTGCTAGGGAGAATGAGGGGGCGCGTGGAAACACCATATATTTT.

There are a few counts of this clone. With a much larger clone just one base away, this may be a read error. V is TRBV7-9 and J is TRBJ2-1; 9 nucleotides match TRBD1. Germline trimming cut 5 bases from V and 3 bases from J; bases unmatched to any gene: 14. There are 18 residues in the CDR3. CDR1 and CDR2 (germline): SEHNR, FQNEAQ (reference sequence). The CDR3 spells CASSTGTGILSYYNEQFF. The CDR3 nucleotides are TGTGCCAGCAGCACCGGGACAGGGATTTTGAGCTACTACAATGAGCAGTTCTTC.

This clone was counted many times. This may arise from a read error, as a much more abundant clone is one base away. The CDR3 does not close with the conserved phenylalanine or tryptophan, likely indicating a read error. The J gene is TRBJ2-3, the V gene TRBV9; 9 positions match TRBD2. V trimming: 4 bases; J trimming: 3 bases; junction bases outside the gene matches: 6. The germline CDR1 and CDR2 sequences are SGDLS and YYNGEE. The CDR3 has 15 amino acids. CDR3 amino acids: CASSTSGLATDTQYS. For the CDR3, the DNA is TGTGCCAGCAGCACCTCGGGACTAGCTACAGATACGCAGTATTCT.

This clone was seen ten or more times. V and J are TRBV7-9 and TRBJ2-7; D is perhaps TRBD2 (5 bases). This CDR3 region has 14 residues. The V gene lost 1 base and the J gene lost 5 bases, with 12 bases spanning the gap. Looked up from germline, CDR1 is SEHNR and CDR2 is FQNEAQ (reference sequence). The CDR3 region is CASSLDGSRDEQYF. The CDR3 nucleotides are TGTGCCAGCAGCTTAGATGGTTCGAGGGACGAGCAGTACTTC.

This clone was counted at least ten times. Germline is not matched at one junction end, which may reflect a read error. The rearrangement joins TRBV7-7 to TRBJ2-5; TRBD2 might be the D (5 bases). The CDR3 consists of 13 residues. Germline assignment: CDR1 SSHAT and CDR2 FNYEAQ (reference sequence). The CDR3 DNA is TGTGCTAGCAGCCGGGGAGCGGAAGAGACCCAGTACTTC. Translated: CASSRGAEETQYF.

This clone came up many times. The V call is TRBV15, the J call TRBJ2-1; 8 bases fit TRBD2. Trimming at V came to 4 bases and at J to 5 bases, leaving 16 bases not matched to a gene. Germline V lookup: CDR1 LNHNV, CDR2 YYDKDF (reference sequence). The CDR3 sequence is 18 residues long. Here the CDR3 DNA reads TGTGCCACCAGCACGGGGGGGAGGAGGCGTCCGACAAACAATGAGCAGTTCTTC. Amino acid sequence: CATSTGGRRRPTNNEQFF.

This clone was observed at least ten times. The chain has TRBV11-2 and TRBJ2-3; 10 nucleotides align to TRBD2. CDR1 is SGHAT, CDR2 FQNNGV, per germline. Trimming took 0 bases from V and 3 from J; bases not matched to a gene: 12. This CDR3 is built from 19 residues. This CDR3 is CASSLDLPASGRGTDTQYF. The CDR3, as DNA: TGTGCCAGCAGCTTAGATCTCCCGGCTAGCGGGAGAGGTACAGATACGCAGTATTTT.

This clone was detected ten times or more. The gene calls are TRBV9 and TRBJ2-2, with a tentative D call TRBD2 (6 bases). The CDR3 runs 16 residues. Trimming removed 2 bases at V and 2 bases at J, with 13 bases between. Germline-derived CDR1 and CDR2 are SGDLS and YYNGEE. The CDR3 region is CASSVSGRFNTGELFF. The CDR3 nucleotides are TGTGCCAGCAGCGTGTCGGGGAGGTTCAACACCGGGGAGCTGTTTTTT.

Details on this clone: This may stem from a read error, because a much larger clone lies one nucleotide away. The same CDR3 is also encoded by other DNA sequences in this sample. The rearrangement links TRBV18 to TRBJ2-5; no clear D gene. Germline V CDR1 and CDR2: KGHSH, LQKENI. V lost 6 bases, J lost 1 base, and 12 bases lay in between. This CDR3 has 14 residues. CDR3 region: CASSPRPGQETQYF. The CDR3 nucleotides read TGTGCCAGCTCGCCAAGGCCAGGCCAAGAGACCCAGTACTTC.